The source of this T cell receptor beta chain is a study of blood T cell repertoires in COVID-19 (dated by TCRdb to the early 2020s). Regarding the complete study: The collaborator samples originated in the United States, Italy and Spain and spanned the acute and convalescent phases of COVID-19. The material from the prospective study consisted of cDNA or gDNA derived from T cells, B-cell-depleted T cells, or PBMCs. Deeply sampled blood TCRbeta repertoires from subjects exposed to, actively infected with, or recovered from COVID-19 were included in the dataset. The repertoires were released in a freely available public database meant as a resource for research on the immune response to SARS-CoV-2. Samples came from the ongoing ImmuneRACE study (first 160 participants) plus 1,254 subjects from 6 global collaborators. A de-identified subject ID, COVID-19 status, age in years and sex were almost always included in the sample metadata. HLA class I and class II types, where available, came from metadata supplied by the sample provider rather than from assay-based typing. The study at large found these results: The quantity of clinical and demographic metadata differed by source and by participant and was supplied without curation.

V and J are trimmed by 2 bases and 5 bases, and the gene matches miss 8 bases of the junction. Counted from cysteine to phenylalanine, this CDR3 has 15 amino acids. The CDR3 DNA has 45 bases and is translated from base 1. As encoded in the germline V gene, CDR1 is SGHRS while CDR2 is YFSETQ. The immunoSEQ Assay, a bias-controlled multiplex PCR, was used to amplify TCRbeta CDR3 regions from genomic DNA. The paper's processing steps were these. Within the assay, amplification of reference gene primers was used to estimate how many nucleated cells each sample contained. To quantify the absolute abundance of each unique TCRbeta CDR3 rearrangement, sequence reads were collapsed and filtered. For each sample, productive Simpson clonality was calculated as the square root of Simpson's diversity index over productive rearrangements. As stored in TCRdb, this immuneACCESS dataset retains in-frame rearrangements with V and J assigned. A fraction of the clones does not appear; measured against another copy, unresolved V genes explain less than half of the discrepancy, and the remainder lacks a known reason. Clone size and the V and J calls come from that table; the DNA yielded D and trimming. Across this sample there are fewer than 200,000 clones, with about 75% seen only once. Of the sample, approximately 26% is held by the ten largest clones.

This clone was counted a few times. Its antigen remains unidentified. No much larger clone is present one base from it, and per-base qualities are unavailable. Each collaborating institution followed its own protocols to collect whole blood in K2EDTA tubes. For TCRbeta analysis, collaborator samples were shipped as frozen whole blood, as isolated PBMCs, or as DNA extracted from either sample type. The receptor chain draws on TRBV5-1 and TRBJ2-7; TRBD1 lines up with 9 middle nucleotides. The TCR was taken from a woman aged 70-85 years with acute or convalescent COVID-19. The sample taken for sequencing was peripheral blood. The CDR3 protein is CASSLTGQGLDEQYF. At the DNA level, the sequence is TGCGCCAGCAGCTTAACGGGACAGGGACTGGACGAGCAGTACTTC.